Given below is one TCR beta chain in context. Its target is not known. This specimen comes from a study of T cell repertoires in cytomegalovirus infection. Study-wide context: Used in the study were CMV epitopes, some recently identified and HLA-C-restricted, others well-studied and HLA-B-restricted. From public TCR beta signatures came an indication of both CMV infection and matching HLA type.

Germline V lookup: CDR1 SGHNT, CDR2 YYREEE (reference sequence). This CDR3 comprises 15 residues. With 3 bases removed from V and 0 bases from J, the gap between germline ends came to 10 bases. Study results and caveats: Totalled public TCR beta family frequency picked out people who carried CMV plus the relevant HLA. Within the response measured ex vivo, HLA-C-restricted CMV-specific TCR beta clonotypes were dominant.

TCRdb reanalysed the reads using MiXCR and keeps one entry per CDR3 protein. The sample consists of approximately 990,000 distinct CDR3 sequences, roughly 31% of them appearing once. Sequencing was performed on cultured CD8+ T cells from PBMCs, taken from culture after CMV antigen stimulation. The sequence derives from a human donor in good health (CMV status not recorded). Some clones in this sample may be carry-over from other donors' samples. The J gene is TRBJ2-1, the V gene TRBV5-4, with D uncertain. CDR3 sequence: CASSWFPPSYNEQFF. The CDR3 region has the DNA TGTGCCAGCAGCTGGTTTCCACCCTCCTACAATGAGCAGTTCTTC.